Listed below are T cell receptor beta chains from one sample, sequenced in a study of blood T cell repertoires in COVID-19. Produced via immunoSEQ multiplex PCR; TCRdb's table is partial and in-frame only. Of around 250,000 clones listed, about four fifths are singletons. Sequenced input: PBMCs or T cells enriched from blood (not recorded which). The receptor source for this set is a middle-aged man who had been exposed to COVID-19. Both conserved end residues are part of each CDR3. D genes are given only for firm matches. Not all rows give a size; the values are once, few, many and, for expanded clones, a class.

clone size: .
V gene: TRBV6-5
J gene: TRBJ2-1
D gene: .
CDR3 protein: CASSRDKGYNEQFF
CDR3 DNA: TGTGCCAGCAGTCGGGACAAAGGCTACAATGAGCAGTTCTTC

clone size: .
V gene: TRBV19
J gene: TRBJ1-1
D gene: .
CDR3 protein: CASSIPPRGEAFF
CDR3 DNA: TGTGCCAGTAGTATCCCCCCAAGGGGAGAAGCTTTCTTT

clone size: .
V gene: TRBV7-8
J gene: TRBJ2-2
D gene: .
CDR3 protein: CASSWGQNTGELFF
CDR3 DNA: TGTGCCAGCAGCTGGGGACAGAACACCGGGGAGCTGTTTTTT

clone size: .
V gene: TRBV6-5
J gene: TRBJ2-3
D gene: TRBD2
CDR3 protein: CASSYTAGVGVDTQYF
CDR3 DNA: TGTGCCAGCAGTTACACCGCGGGAGTCGGCGTAGATACGCAGTATTTT

clone size: .
V gene: TRBV2
J gene: TRBJ2-1
D gene: .
CDR3 protein: CASSQNNEQFF
CDR3 DNA: TGTGCCAGCAGTCAAAACAATGAGCAGTTCTTC

clone size: .
V gene: TRBV3-1/TRBV3-2
J gene: TRBJ1-2
D gene: .
CDR3 protein: CASSRGLGAGYTF
CDR3 DNA: TGTGCCAGCAGCCGGGGGTTGGGGGCTGGCTACACCTTC

clone size: .
V gene: TRBV18
J gene: TRBJ2-2
D gene: .
CDR3 protein: CASLSERAGELFF
CDR3 DNA: TGTGCCAGCTTGTCCGAGCGTGCCGGGGAGCTGTTTTTT

clone size: .
V gene: TRBV11-2
J gene: TRBJ2-1
D gene: .
CDR3 protein: CASSLEFATYNEQFF
CDR3 DNA: TGTGCCAGCAGCTTAGAATTCGCGACTTACAATGAGCAGTTCTTC

clone size: .
V gene: TRBV30
J gene: TRBJ1-2
D gene: .
CDR3 protein: CASVGGGGYGYTF
CDR3 DNA: TGTGCCTCCGTCGGCGGGGGCGGGTATGGCTACACCTTC

clone size: .
V gene: TRBV12-3/TRBV12-4
J gene: TRBJ1-6
D gene: .
CDR3 protein: CASSRGGSPLHF
CDR3 DNA: TGTGCCAGCAGTCGGGGGGGTTCACCCCTCCACTTT

clone size: .
V gene: TRBV5-8
J gene: TRBJ1-2
D gene: TRBD1
CDR3 protein: CASSLRDRLYGYTF
CDR3 DNA: TGTGCCAGCAGCTTGAGGGACAGACTCTATGGCTACACCTTC

clone size: .
V gene: TRBV29-1
J gene: TRBJ1-2
D gene: .
CDR3 protein: CSVDGGYGYTF
CDR3 DNA: TGCAGCGTTGATGGCGGGTATGGCTACACCTTC

clone size: .
V gene: TRBV7-3
J gene: TRBJ2-5
D gene: TRBD1
CDR3 protein: CASSYTGTGGAETQYF
CDR3 DNA: TGTGCCAGCAGCTATACCGGGACAGGGGGCGCTGAGACCCAGTACTTC

clone size: .
V gene: TRBV6-2/TRBV6-3
J gene: TRBJ2-1
D gene: TRBD1
CDR3 protein: CASSWTGTYNEQFF
CDR3 DNA: TGTGCCAGCAGTTGGACAGGGACCTACAATGAGCAGTTCTTC

clone size: .
V gene: TRBV7-9
J gene: TRBJ1-3
D gene: .
CDR3 protein: CASSLESDTIYF
CDR3 DNA: TGTGCCAGCAGCTTAGAGTCGGACACCATATATTTT

clone size: .
V gene: TRBV19
J gene: TRBJ1-5
D gene: .
CDR3 protein: CASRTAGNQPQHF
CDR3 DNA: TGTGCCAGTAGGACAGCCGGCAATCAGCCCCAGCATTTT

clone size: .
V gene: TRBV6-1
J gene: TRBJ1-2
D gene: TRBD1
CDR3 protein: CASSELMTGGYGYTF
CDR3 DNA: TGTGCCAGCAGTGAACTTATGACAGGGGGCTATGGCTACACCTTC

clone size: .
V gene: TRBV18
J gene: TRBJ1-1
D gene: .
CDR3 protein: CASSPSGGSTEAFF
CDR3 DNA: TGTGCCAGCTCACCATCGGGGGGGAGCACTGAAGCTTTCTTT

clone size: few
V gene: TRBV25-1
J gene: TRBJ1-3
D gene: .
CDR3 protein: CASTSGKIGNTIYF
CDR3 DNA: TGTGCCAGCACCTCAGGGAAGATCGGAAACACCATATATTTT

clone size: once
V gene: TRBV19
J gene: TRBJ1-4
D gene: .
CDR3 protein: CASSIDLEEKLFF
CDR3 DNA: TGTGCCAGTAGTATAGACCTGGAGGAAAAACTGTTTTTT

clone size: .
V gene: TRBV9
J gene: TRBJ1-1
D gene: .
CDR3 protein: CASSVAGSEAFF
CDR3 DNA: TGTGCCAGCAGCGTGGCGGGCAGTGAAGCTTTCTTT

clone size: .
V gene: TRBV5-1
J gene: TRBJ1-1
D gene: .
CDR3 protein: CASRSSSRNTEAFF
CDR3 DNA: TGCGCCAGCCGTAGCAGCAGCCGAAACACTGAAGCTTTCTTT

clone size: .
V gene: TRBV27
J gene: TRBJ2-7
D gene: .
CDR3 protein: CASSWGGKGEQYF
CDR3 DNA: TGTGCCAGCAGTTGGGGCGGGAAGGGAGAGCAGTACTTC

clone size: .
V gene: TRBV27
J gene: TRBJ1-1
D gene: .
CDR3 protein: CASSSQGQTMNTEAFF
CDR3 DNA: TGTGCCAGCAGTTCCCAGGGACAAACCATGAACACTGAAGCTTTCTTT

clone size: .
V gene: TRBV10-3
J gene: TRBJ2-3
D gene: TRBD1
CDR3 protein: CAISATQGARDTDTQYF
CDR3 DNA: TGTGCCATCAGTGCCACACAGGGGGCGAGGGACACAGATACGCAGTATTTT

clone size: once
V gene: TRBV6-5
J gene: TRBJ2-7
D gene: .
CDR3 protein: CASSRTEAGYEQYF
CDR3 DNA: TGTGCCAGCAGCCGGACAGAGGCCGGATACGAGCAGTACTTC

clone size: .
V gene: TRBV24-1
J gene: TRBJ1-2
D gene: .
CDR3 protein: CATSDLAGTYGYTF
CDR3 DNA: TGTGCCACCAGTGATTTGGCGGGTACCTATGGCTACACCTTC

clone size: .
V gene: TRBV11-3
J gene: TRBJ1-2
D gene: .
CDR3 protein: CASSLAQGPYGYTF
CDR3 DNA: TGTGCCAGCAGCTTAGCCCAGGGCCCTTATGGCTACACCTTC

clone size: .
V gene: TRBV5-1
J gene: TRBJ1-1
D gene: .
CDR3 protein: CASSLLGVTEAFF
CDR3 DNA: TGCGCCAGCAGCTTGTTAGGGGTTACTGAAGCTTTCTTT

clone size: .
V gene: TRBV3-1/TRBV3-2
J gene: TRBJ1-2
D gene: .
CDR3 protein: CASSQDLRTALLYGYTF
CDR3 DNA: TGTGCCAGCAGCCAAGATCTCCGGACAGCCCTTCTCTATGGCTACACCTTC

clone size: .
V gene: TRBV18
J gene: TRBJ2-1
D gene: TRBD1
CDR3 protein: CASSAREKTGNEQFF
CDR3 DNA: TGTGCCAGCTCAGCAAGGGAGAAGACAGGGAATGAGCAGTTCTTC

clone size: .
V gene: TRBV2
J gene: TRBJ2-1
D gene: .
CDR3 protein: CASSPDTQGANEQFF
CDR3 DNA: TGTGCCAGCAGTCCGGACACCCAAGGGGCCAATGAGCAGTTCTTC

clone size: .
V gene: TRBV24-1
J gene: TRBJ2-1
D gene: TRBD2
CDR3 protein: CATQGLAGAGEQFF
CDR3 DNA: TGTGCCACCCAAGGACTAGCGGGAGCTGGTGAGCAGTTCTTC

clone size: .
V gene: TRBV6-5
J gene: TRBJ2-5
D gene: TRBD2
CDR3 protein: CASGTKEETQYF
CDR3 DNA: TGTGCCAGCGGGACTAAAGAAGAGACCCAGTACTTC

clone size: .
V gene: TRBV7-8
J gene: TRBJ1-6
D gene: .
CDR3 protein: CASSLAPGYNSPLHF
CDR3 DNA: TGTGCCAGCAGCTTAGCACCAGGCTATAATTCACCCCTCCACTTT

clone size: few
V gene: TRBV18
J gene: TRBJ1-3
D gene: TRBD1
CDR3 protein: CASSRQGSIYF
CDR3 DNA: TGTGCCAGCTCTCGACAGGGGTCCATATATTTT

clone size: .
V gene: TRBV7-3
J gene: TRBJ1-1
D gene: .
CDR3 protein: CASSYRRAGDTEAFF
CDR3 DNA: TGTGCCAGCAGCTACCGTCGCGCGGGCGACACTGAAGCTTTCTTT

clone size: .
V gene: TRBV6-5
J gene: TRBJ2-1
D gene: .
CDR3 protein: CASSYSTTGDVAEQFF
CDR3 DNA: TGTGCCAGCAGTTACTCGACTACGGGAGATGTTGCTGAGCAGTTCTTC

clone size: few
V gene: TRBV4-2
J gene: TRBJ2-1
D gene: .
CDR3 protein: CASSHVREERNEQFF
CDR3 DNA: TGTGCCAGCAGCCACGTCAGGGAGGAGAGAAATGAGCAGTTCTTC

clone size: .
V gene: TRBV12-3/TRBV12-4
J gene: TRBJ2-1
D gene: .
CDR3 protein: CASSLSYNEQFF
CDR3 DNA: TGTGCCAGCAGTTTGAGTTACAATGAGCAGTTCTTC

clone size: .
V gene: TRBV28
J gene: TRBJ1-1
D gene: .
CDR3 protein: CATTNGEMNTEAFF
CDR3 DNA: TGTGCCACCACGAATGGGGAGATGAACACTGAAGCTTTCTTT

clone size: .
V gene: TRBV11-3
J gene: TRBJ2-1
D gene: TRBD1
CDR3 protein: CASSTYTGDNEQFF
CDR3 DNA: TGTGCCAGCAGCACATACACAGGGGACAATGAGCAGTTCTTC

clone size: .
V gene: TRBV7-9
J gene: TRBJ1-5
D gene: TRBD1
CDR3 protein: CASSVTGVQPQHF
CDR3 DNA: TGTGCCAGCAGCGTAACAGGGGTTCAGCCCCAGCATTTT

clone size: .
V gene: TRBV7-9
J gene: TRBJ2-1
D gene: TRBD2
CDR3 protein: CASSKGLEDNEQFF
CDR3 DNA: TGTGCCAGCAGCAAGGGACTAGAGGACAATGAGCAGTTCTTC

clone size: .
V gene: TRBV5-6
J gene: TRBJ2-3
D gene: .
CDR3 protein: CASSYVRLQSGTDTQYF
CDR3 DNA: TGTGCCAGCAGCTACGTGCGACTCCAAAGTGGCACAGATACGCAGTATTTT

clone size: many
V gene: TRBV2
J gene: TRBJ2-5
D gene: .
CDR3 protein: CATRKRGVGETQYF
CDR3 DNA: TGTGCCACCAGAAAAAGAGGCGTTGGAGAGACCCAGTACTTC

clone size: .
V gene: TRBV3-1/TRBV3-2
J gene: TRBJ1-2
D gene: .
CDR3 protein: CASSATFLSAYTF
CDR3 DNA: TGTGCCAGCAGCGCTACCTTCCTGTCCGCCTACACCTTC

clone size: .
V gene: TRBV6-5
J gene: TRBJ2-1
D gene: .
CDR3 protein: CASKGPGARVNEQFF
CDR3 DNA: TGTGCCAGCAAGGGGCCGGGAGCCAGGGTGAATGAGCAGTTCTTC

clone size: .
V gene: TRBV4-2
J gene: TRBJ1-2
D gene: .
CDR3 protein: CASSQAALINYGYTF
CDR3 DNA: TGTGCCAGCAGCCAGGCAGCGCTTATTAACTATGGCTACACCTTC

clone size: .
V gene: TRBV7-2
J gene: TRBJ2-1
D gene: .
CDR3 protein: CASSSYGQSGNEQFF
CDR3 DNA: TGTGCCAGCAGCTCCTACGGACAGTCGGGAAATGAGCAGTTCTTC

clone size: few
V gene: TRBV2
J gene: TRBJ1-1
D gene: TRBD1
CDR3 protein: CATKGQGVSEAFF
CDR3 DNA: TGTGCCACCAAGGGACAGGGTGTATCTGAAGCTTTCTTT

clone size: few
V gene: TRBV11-2
J gene: TRBJ2-7
D gene: .
CDR3 protein: CASSLDHGGGQYF
CDR3 DNA: TGTGCCAGCAGCTTAGATCATGGGGGAGGGCAGTACTTC

clone size: once
V gene: TRBV10-3
J gene: TRBJ1-1
D gene: TRBD1
CDR3 protein: CAITDRGGPNEAFF
CDR3 DNA: TGTGCCATCACCGACAGGGGTGGCCCCAACGAAGCTTTCTTT